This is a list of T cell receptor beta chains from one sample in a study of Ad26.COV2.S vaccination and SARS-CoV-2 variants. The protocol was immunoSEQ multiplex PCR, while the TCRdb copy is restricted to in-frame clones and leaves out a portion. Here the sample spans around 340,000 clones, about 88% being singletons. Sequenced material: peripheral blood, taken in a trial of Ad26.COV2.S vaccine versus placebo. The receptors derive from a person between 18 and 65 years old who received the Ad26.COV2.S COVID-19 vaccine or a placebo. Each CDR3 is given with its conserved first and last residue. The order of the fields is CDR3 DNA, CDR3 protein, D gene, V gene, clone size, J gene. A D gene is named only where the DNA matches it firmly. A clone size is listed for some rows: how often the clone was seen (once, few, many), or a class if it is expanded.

CDR3 DNA: TGTGCCAGCAGCCAAGGGTACGGGTACGAGCAGTACTTC
CDR3 protein: CASSQGYGYEQYF
D gene: -
V gene: TRBV4-2
clone size: -
J gene: TRBJ2-7

CDR3 DNA: TGTGCCAGCAGTTACTCGATATCTATGAACACTGAAGCTTTCTTT
CDR3 protein: CASSYSISMNTEAFF
D gene: -
V gene: TRBV6-5
clone size: -
J gene: TRBJ1-1

CDR3 DNA: TGTGCCAGCAGCTCCCAGGGGATTGCCGGGGAGCTGTTTTTT
CDR3 protein: CASSSQGIAGELFF
D gene: -
V gene: TRBV11-2
clone size: once
J gene: TRBJ2-2

CDR3 DNA: TGTGCCTGGAGTGTGCCTGGAAACACCATATATTTT
CDR3 protein: CAWSVPGNTIYF
D gene: -
V gene: TRBV30
clone size: -
J gene: TRBJ1-3

CDR3 DNA: TGCAGCGGTAAACGAGGGGCCACAGATACGCAGTATTTT
CDR3 protein: CSGKRGATDTQYF
D gene: -
V gene: TRBV29-1
clone size: -
J gene: TRBJ2-3

CDR3 DNA: TGTGCCAGCAGCTTACTGGACAGGGAGGCCTATGGCTACACCTTC
CDR3 protein: CASSLLDREAYGYTF
D gene: TRBD1
V gene: TRBV7-9
clone size: -
J gene: TRBJ1-2

CDR3 DNA: TGTGCCAGCAGCTTAAGTCGGGACAGTTCCTACAATGAGCAGTTCTTC
CDR3 protein: CASSLSRDSSYNEQFF
D gene: TRBD1
V gene: TRBV7-9
clone size: once
J gene: TRBJ2-1

CDR3 DNA: TGTGCCTGGACCCTCCAGGGTAGGGGATACAGCTCCTACGAGCAGTACTTC
CDR3 protein: CAWTLQGRGYSSYEQYF
D gene: -
V gene: TRBV30
clone size: once
J gene: TRBJ2-7

CDR3 DNA: TGTGCCAGTAGTGTTTCTGGGGGGGATCAGCCCCAGCATTTT
CDR3 protein: CASSVSGGDQPQHF
D gene: -
V gene: TRBV19
clone size: -
J gene: TRBJ1-5

CDR3 DNA: TGTGCCAGCAGTTTCTGGGGGGACACCCAAGGAGGCACTGAAGCTTTCTTT
CDR3 protein: CASSFWGDTQGGTEAFF
D gene: -
V gene: TRBV28
clone size: once
J gene: TRBJ1-1

CDR3 DNA: TGTGCCAGCAGCTTAGCTGTGATGCGGGCCTACAATGAGCAGTTCTTC
CDR3 protein: CASSLAVMRAYNEQFF
D gene: -
V gene: TRBV7-9
clone size: -
J gene: TRBJ2-1

CDR3 DNA: TGTGCCAGCAGCTACCGACTAGCGGGAGGCCAAAGGGGGTTCACAGATACGCAGTATTTT
CDR3 protein: CASSYRLAGGQRGFTDTQYF
D gene: TRBD2
V gene: TRBV14
clone size: -
J gene: TRBJ2-3

CDR3 DNA: TGTGCCAGCAGCGCCATGACTGGACAGGGCTTCGTCCTGACTTTC
CDR3 protein: CASSAMTGQGFVLTF
D gene: TRBD1
V gene: TRBV9
clone size: -
J gene: TRBJ2-6

CDR3 DNA: TGCGCCAGCAGCTTGGAAGGGGCTATGGAGACCCAGTACTTC
CDR3 protein: CASSLEGAMETQYF
D gene: -
V gene: TRBV5-1
clone size: -
J gene: TRBJ2-5

CDR3 DNA: TGTGCCAGCCAATTCCGACATACGGAGACCCAGTACTTC
CDR3 protein: CASQFRHTETQYF
D gene: -
V gene: TRBV28
clone size: -
J gene: TRBJ2-5

CDR3 DNA: TGTGCCAGTCAGGGGTACAACTCACCCCTCCACTTT
CDR3 protein: CASQGYNSPLHF
D gene: -
V gene: TRBV3-1/TRBV3-2
clone size: -
J gene: TRBJ1-6

CDR3 DNA: TGTGCCAGCAGCGAGACAGAGACCAGAGCCAAAAACATTCAGTACTTC
CDR3 protein: CASSETETRAKNIQYF
D gene: -
V gene: TRBV7-3
clone size: once
J gene: TRBJ2-4

CDR3 DNA: TGTGCCAGCAGCCGATTAGGGTCCGGGGTTGAAGAAAAACTGTTTTTT
CDR3 protein: CASSRLGSGVEEKLFF
D gene: -
V gene: TRBV14
clone size: -
J gene: TRBJ1-4

CDR3 DNA: TGTGCCAGCAGTTTACCAGGGAACGGGGAGCTGTTTTTT
CDR3 protein: CASSLPGNGELFF
D gene: -
V gene: TRBV27
clone size: few
J gene: TRBJ2-2

CDR3 DNA: TGTGCCAGCAGCGTAGCAGGGTATGGTGGCTACACCTTC
CDR3 protein: CASSVAGYGGYTF
D gene: -
V gene: TRBV9
clone size: -
J gene: TRBJ1-2

CDR3 DNA: TGTGCCAGCAGGAAATCGGACAGGGGTATGAGGAATGAGCAGTTCTTC
CDR3 protein: CASRKSDRGMRNEQFF
D gene: TRBD1
V gene: TRBV11-2
clone size: -
J gene: TRBJ2-1

CDR3 DNA: TGCAGTGCTAGTGTGGCGGGTAGCAACATTCAGTACTTC
CDR3 protein: CSASVAGSNIQYF
D gene: -
V gene: TRBV20-1
clone size: -
J gene: TRBJ2-4

CDR3 DNA: TGCGCCAGCAGCCAAGATAGTGCAGGAGCGGCCAACACCGGGGAGCTGTTTTTT
CDR3 protein: CASSQDSAGAANTGELFF
D gene: -
V gene: TRBV4-3
clone size: -
J gene: TRBJ2-2

CDR3 DNA: TGTGCCATCCAGATTCGGGACACCCACACCGGGGAGCTGTTTTTT
CDR3 protein: CAIQIRDTHTGELFF
D gene: -
V gene: TRBV27
clone size: once
J gene: TRBJ2-2

CDR3 DNA: TGTGCCACCAGCAGGAACTACAGGGACTACGAGCAGTACTTC
CDR3 protein: CATSRNYRDYEQYF
D gene: -
V gene: TRBV15
clone size: -
J gene: TRBJ2-7